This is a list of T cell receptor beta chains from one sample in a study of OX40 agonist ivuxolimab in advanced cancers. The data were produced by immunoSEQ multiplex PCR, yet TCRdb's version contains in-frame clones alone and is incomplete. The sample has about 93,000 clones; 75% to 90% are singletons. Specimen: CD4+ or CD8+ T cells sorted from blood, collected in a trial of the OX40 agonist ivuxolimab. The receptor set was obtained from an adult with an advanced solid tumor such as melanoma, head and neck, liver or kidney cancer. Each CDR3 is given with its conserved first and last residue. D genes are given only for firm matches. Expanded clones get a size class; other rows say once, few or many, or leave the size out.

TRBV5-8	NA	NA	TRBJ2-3	TGTGCCAGCAGCTTGAGGGATACGCAGTATTTT	CASSLRDTQYF
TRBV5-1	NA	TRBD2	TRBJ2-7	TGCGCCAGCAGCTTAGAGCTAGCGGGACCCTACGAGCAGTACTTC	CASSLELAGPYEQYF
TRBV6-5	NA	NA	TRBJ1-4	TGTGCCAGCAGTTACGGATCCGGGAGGTCGAATGAAAAACTGTTTTTT	CASSYGSGRSNEKLFF
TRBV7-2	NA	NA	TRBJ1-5	TGTGCCAGCAGCTCGGCAGGGGATAGCAATCAGCCCCAGCATTTT	CASSSAGDSNQPQHF
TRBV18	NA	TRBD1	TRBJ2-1	TGTGCCAGCTCACCACCGGCGGGACAGGGCTATGAGCAGTTCTTC	CASSPPAGQGYEQFF
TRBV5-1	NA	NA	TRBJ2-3	TGCGCCAGCAGCCTCCAGGGGATGGGTAGCACAGATACGCAGTATTTT	CASSLQGMGSTDTQYF
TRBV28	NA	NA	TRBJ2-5	TGTGCCAGCAAACTGGGGGGACAAGAGACCCAGTACTTC	CASKLGGQETQYF
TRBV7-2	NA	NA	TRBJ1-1	TGTGCCAGCAGCTTAGCTGCCAAACCGAGCACAACTGAAGCTTTCTTT	CASSLAAKPSTTEAFF
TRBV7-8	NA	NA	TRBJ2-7	TGTGCCAGCAGCCTTGGCCACGAAGTGATACACGAGCAGTACTTC	CASSLGHEVIHEQYF
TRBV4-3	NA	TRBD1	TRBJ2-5	TGCGCCAGCAGCACCCGACAGGGGTTCGAGACCCAGTACTTC	CASSTRQGFETQYF
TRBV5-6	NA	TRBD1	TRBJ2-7	TGTGCCAGCAGCTCCTCTCCTTGGACAGGGGTATACGAGCAGTACTTC	CASSSSPWTGVYEQYF
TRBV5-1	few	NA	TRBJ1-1	TGCGCCAGCAGCTTGGAACCGGGGAACACTGAAGCTTTCTTT	CASSLEPGNTEAFF
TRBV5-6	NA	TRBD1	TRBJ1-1	TGTGCCAGCAGCTTGGCGGACAGGTTCACTGAAGCTTTCTTT	CASSLADRFTEAFF
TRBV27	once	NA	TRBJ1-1	TGTGTGTGGCCCTGGAACACTGAAGCTTTCTTT	CVWPWNTEAFF
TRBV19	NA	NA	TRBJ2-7	TGTGCCAGTAGAGCCTGGACCGCCTACGAGCAGTACTTC	CASRAWTAYEQYF
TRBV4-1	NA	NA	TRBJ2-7	TGCGCCAGCAGCCAAGATCAAGTGGGAGTAAGCTACGAGCAGTACTTC	CASSQDQVGVSYEQYF
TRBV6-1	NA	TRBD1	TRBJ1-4	TGTGCCAGCAGTGAAGTAGGGACAGGGGGTCAAGAAAAACTGTTTTTT	CASSEVGTGGQEKLFF
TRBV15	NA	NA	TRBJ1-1	TGTGCCACCAGCAGACCTGGGACGGGTTCTGAAGCTTTCTTT	CATSRPGTGSEAFF
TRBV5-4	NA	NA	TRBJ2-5	TGTGCCAGCAGCTTAGTCGGGGAGACCCAGTACTTC	CASSLVGETQYF